The sequence of this T cell receptor (beta chain) was determined in a study of T-cell memory formation after mild COVID-19. Study-wide background: TCR clustering was largely donor specific. The study, taken as a whole, reports: Cross-reactive memory apparently joined, as some responding clones appeared in pre-infection memory. Contracting CD4+ clones sat mainly in CM and EM; CD8+ in EMRA.

5'RACE with constant-segment primers yielded barcoded, UMI-tagged TCR alpha and TCR beta cDNA libraries. TCRdb called the 5' RACE reads again in MiXCR, with one record for every CDR3 protein. Here the sample spans roughly 620,000 distinct CDR3 sequences, about a sixth being singletons. As for this clonotype: Antigen unknown.

Looked up from germline, CDR1 is LNHDA and CDR2 is SQIVND (reference sequence). V shed 6 bases and J shed 6 bases, with 14 bases lying between them. CDR3 size: 13 residues. The chain links TRBV19 to TRBJ1-2; TRBD1 is a possible D gene (6 bases). The clonotype comes from an adult woman who had mild COVID-19 (a few samples of this study predate the infection). Cell type and time point are not known. The sequencing input was PBMCs or a T cell subset sorted from them (not recorded which). The CDR3 bases are TGTGCCAGTAGCATACAGGGATCGGATGGCTACACCTTC. The encoded protein is CASSIQGSDGYTF.